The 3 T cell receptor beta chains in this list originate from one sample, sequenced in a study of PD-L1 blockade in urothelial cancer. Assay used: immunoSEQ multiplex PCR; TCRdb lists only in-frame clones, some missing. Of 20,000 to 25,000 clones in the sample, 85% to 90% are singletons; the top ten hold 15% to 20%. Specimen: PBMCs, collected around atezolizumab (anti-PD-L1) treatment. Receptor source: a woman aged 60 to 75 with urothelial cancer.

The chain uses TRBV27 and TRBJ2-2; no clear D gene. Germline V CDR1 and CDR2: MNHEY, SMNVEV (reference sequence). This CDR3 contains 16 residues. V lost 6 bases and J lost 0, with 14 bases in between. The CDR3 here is CASSPLRRTNTGELFF. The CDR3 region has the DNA TGTGCCAGCAGCCCTTTGCGGCGAACGAACACCGGGGAGCTGTTTTTT.

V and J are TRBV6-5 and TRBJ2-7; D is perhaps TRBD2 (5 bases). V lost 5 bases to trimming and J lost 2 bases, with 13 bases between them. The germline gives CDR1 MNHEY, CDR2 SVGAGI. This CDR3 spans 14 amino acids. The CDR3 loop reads CASSLRGSTYEQYF. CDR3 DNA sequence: TGTGCCAGCAGTCTTCGGGGAAGCACCTACGAGCAGTACTTC.

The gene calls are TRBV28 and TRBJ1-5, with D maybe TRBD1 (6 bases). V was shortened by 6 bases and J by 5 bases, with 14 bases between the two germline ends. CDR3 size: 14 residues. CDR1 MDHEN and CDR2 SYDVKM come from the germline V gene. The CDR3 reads CASRGGPPHQPQHF. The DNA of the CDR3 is TGTGCCAGCAGAGGGGGACCACCCCATCAGCCCCAGCATTTT.